The present T cell receptor beta chain was sequenced within a study of blood T cell repertoires in COVID-19. In germline, CDR1 is LNHDA, CDR2 SQIVND (reference sequence). CDR3 length: 16 residues. With 3 bases removed from V and 4 bases from J, the gap between germline ends came to 18 bases. The assay was immunoSEQ multiplex PCR, and TCRdb's table has in-frame clones only and misses some. The sample yields some 180,000 clones, around 85% seen once. What was sequenced was PBMCs or T cells enriched from blood (not recorded which). V and J are TRBV19 and TRBJ1-2; D perhaps matches TRBD1 (5 bases). The receptor comes from a man aged 35 to 55 who had recovered from COVID-19. CDR3 coding DNA: TGTGCCAGTAGTATTGCCCCCCCCACTGGGGCCTATGGCTACACCTTC. This sequence encodes CASSIAPPTGAYGYTF. The complete variable domain, with remaining parts taken from reference TRBV19 and TRBJ1-2, reads DGGITQSPKYLFRKEGQNVTLSCEQNLNHDAMYWYRQDPGQGLRLIYYSQIVNDFQKGDIAEGYSVSREKKESFPLTVTSAQKNPTAFYLCASSIAPPTGAYGYTFGSGTRLTVV.